This T cell receptor beta chain derives from a study of patients and donors after allogeneic stem cell transplantation. The CDR3 loop spans 15 amino acids. V dropped 4 bases and J dropped 2; count of bases not matched to a gene: 9. Germline CDR1 reads DFQATT; CDR2 reads SNEGSKA (reference sequence). Ten or more counts support this clonotype. TCRdb re-analysed the RT-PCR reads in MiXCR, keeping a single row per CDR3 protein. This sample carries about a million distinct CDR3 sequences, roughly 18% of them seen once, and the ten largest clones take 5% to 7.5%. Sequencing was done on a sample of blood, either unsorted or a sorted T cell fraction (not recorded which). This TCR was sampled from a human donor who was either an allogeneic HSCT recipient or a stem cell or donor lymphocyte infusion donor (not recorded which). It is not recorded whose cells these are; they may come from a transplant donor. The chain employs TRBV20-1 and TRBJ2-7; 9 nucleotides align to TRBD2. The CDR3 coding sequence is TGCAGTGCTACTCACGAGACTAGCGGAACCTACGAGCAGTACTTC. Translation gives CSATHETSGTYEQYF.